The 2 T cell receptor beta chains given below trace back to one sample, sequenced in a study of control samples from healthy donors and cancer patients. Sequenced by immunoSEQ multiplex PCR; TCRdb stores in-frame clones only, minus some. The sample has tens of thousands of clones, about 90% seen once. The sequencing input was blood. The source of these receptors is a woman aged 45-60 years in good health.

This chain uses TRBV7-3 with TRBJ2-3; D remains ambiguous. Germline V gene sequence: CDR1 SGHTA, CDR2 FQGTGA. V was shortened by 5 bases and J by 4 bases, with 7 bases between the two germline ends. This CDR3 spans 12 amino acids. The CDR3 here is CASSRSADTQYF. Written as DNA, the CDR3 is TGTGCCAGCAGCCGTTCGGCAGATACGCAGTATTTT. Combining the CDR3 with reference TRBV7-3 and TRBJ2-3 gives the whole variable domain GAGVSQTPSNKVTEKGKYVELRCDPISGHTALYWYRQSLGQGPEFLIYFQGTGAADDSGLPNDRFFAVRPEGSVSTLKIQRTERGDSAVYLCASSRSADTQYFGPGTRLTVL.

The chain couples TRBV27 to TRBJ2-2; 8 bases are a match to TRBD2. Germline V lookup: CDR1 MNHEY, CDR2 SMNVEV (reference sequence). This CDR3 comprises 17 residues. J gave up 0 bases and V 6 bases, and 9 bases lay outside the gene matches. The CDR3 DNA reads TGTGCCAGCAGGCGCTCAGCTAGCGGGTCGAACACCGGGGAGCTGTTTTTT. This codes for CASRRSASGSNTGELFF.